This T cell receptor (beta chain) was documented in a study of CD8+CD57+ T cells in acquired aplastic anemia. In the study overall: Average DNA yield from sorted CD4+ and CD8+ cells was approximately 3 ug.

An expansion of CD8+CD57+ cells by flow cytometry had been shown in patients chosen for sequencing. The V and J ends lost 3 bases and 2 bases, in that order; junction bases with no gene match: 8. CDR3 length: 16 residues. Germline lookup yields CDR1 SNHLY and CDR2 FYNNEI. Researchers used genomic DNA as the template to profile TCR beta VDJ and CDR3. MiXCR was run by TCRdb on the reads, yielding one entry per CDR3 protein. The table has 250,000 to 350,000 distinct CDR3 sequences, approximately 57% seen once. This TCR came from a human donor with aplastic anemia. V is TRBV2 and J is TRBJ2-5, with 8 positions matching TRBD2. The sample comprised sorted CD4+, CD8+, or CD8+CD57+ T cells (not recorded which) from PBMCs. The CDR3 here is CASSESSGGGQETQYF. The CDR3 region has the DNA TGTGCCAGCAGTGAGTCGTCGGGGGGGGGTCAAGAGACCCAGTACTTC.